This T cell receptor beta chain was sequenced in a study of T cells in women clearing cervical HPV infection. Germline V CDR1 and CDR2: LNHDA, SQIVND (reference sequence). The CDR3 contains 16 residues. All participants had a single incident cervical HPV16 infection, and prevalent HPV16 infections were excluded. Assay used: immunoSEQ multiplex PCR; TCRdb lists only in-frame clones, some missing. The data show 40,000 to 55,000 clones, and the top ten clones hold more than 0.8%. A word on this clone: The CDR3 end falls 3 residues outside the read, so it is completed with the germline J gene.

The sample was blood buffy coat. This receptor was taken from a woman between 18 and 69 years old with a cervical HPV16 infection that either progressed to CIN3+ or cleared (not recorded which). The V and J genes are TRBV19 and TRBJ2-3; tentatively, D is TRBD2 (7 bases). The CDR3: CASTAQGLYSNQPQYF. Incomplete CDR3 DNA: TGTGCCAGTACCGCACAGGGACTATATAGCAATCAGCCG.